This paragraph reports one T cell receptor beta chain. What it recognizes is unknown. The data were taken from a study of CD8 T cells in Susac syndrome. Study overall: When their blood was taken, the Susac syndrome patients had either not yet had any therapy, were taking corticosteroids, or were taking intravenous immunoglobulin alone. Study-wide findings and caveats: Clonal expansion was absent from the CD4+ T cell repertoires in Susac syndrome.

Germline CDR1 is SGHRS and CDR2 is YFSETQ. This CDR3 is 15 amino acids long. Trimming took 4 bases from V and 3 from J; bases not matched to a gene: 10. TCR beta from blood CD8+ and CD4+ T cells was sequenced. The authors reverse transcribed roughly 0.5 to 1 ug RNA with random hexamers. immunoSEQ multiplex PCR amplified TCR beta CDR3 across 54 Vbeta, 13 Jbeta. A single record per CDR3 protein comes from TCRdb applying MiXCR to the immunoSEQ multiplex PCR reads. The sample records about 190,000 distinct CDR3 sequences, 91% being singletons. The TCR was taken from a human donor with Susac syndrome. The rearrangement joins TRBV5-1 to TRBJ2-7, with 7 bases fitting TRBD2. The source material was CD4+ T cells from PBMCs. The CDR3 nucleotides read TGCGCCAGCAGCCGAACTAGCGACACTATCTACGAGCAGTACTTC. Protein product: CASSRTSDTIYEQYF.